Following are 16 T cell receptor beta chains from one sample sequenced in a study of cytomegalovirus exposure and HLA in healthy donors. Primers: 60 Vbeta forward and 13 Jbeta reverse. The table came from immunoSEQ multiplex PCR; TCRdb's copy has only in-frame clones and leaves some out. The sample lists around 120,000 clones, 80% to 85% occurring once. What was sequenced was PBMCs. Receptors were obtained from a man aged 18-30 years in good health and CMV-seronegative.

This chain links TRBV6-1 with TRBJ1-5; D might be TRBD1 (5 bases). Germline-derived CDR1 and CDR2 are MNHNS and SASEGT. Trimming cost V 3 bases and J 6 bases, with 12 bases left between them. This CDR3 contains 14 residues. In nucleotides, the CDR3 is TGTGCCAGCAGTGATCCAGGGTCAAGTCAGCCCCAGCATTTT. Translation: CASSDPGSSQPQHF.

CDR3 sequence (DNA): TGCGCCAGCAGCCAACCCCAGAGGGTTCGGGGCTACACCTTC. Its translation is CASSQPQRVRGYTF. The chain recombines TRBV4-1 with TRBJ1-2; D call uncertain. The germline V gene has CDR1 MGHRA and CDR2 YSYEKL. V lost 2 bases and J 8 bases, leaving 15 bases between the germline ends. The CDR3 consists of 14 residues.

The chain has TRBV4-1 and TRBJ2-3, with TRBD1 identical over 8 bases. After removal of 7 bases from V and 5 bases from J, the junction contained 20 bases not matched to a gene. CDR3 length equals 18 residues. Germline loops: CDR1 MGHRA, CDR2 YSYEKL. CDR3 amino acids: CASTPEARQGTFGDTQYF. CDR3 DNA sequence: TGCGCCAGCACTCCCGAAGCAAGACAGGGGACCTTTGGAGATACGCAGTATTTT.

This clone was found a few times. The chain links TRBV4-1 to TRBJ2-7; 10 bases fit TRBD2. The CDR3 length is 16 residues. Unmatched junction bases numbered 3, after V lost 1 base and J lost 0 bases. Germline CDR1 is MGHRA and CDR2 is YSYEKL. For the CDR3, the DNA is TGCGCCAGCAGCCAAGGACTAGCGGGTTTCTCCTACGAGCAGTACTTC. Its translation is CASSQGLAGFSYEQYF.

This clone has just one count. J is TRBJ1-2 and V is TRBV29-1, with D possibly TRBD1 on 6 matching bases. The germline V gene has CDR1 SQVTM and CDR2 ANQGSEA. CDR3 length: 12 residues. V dropped 3 bases and J dropped 8 bases, with 13 bases sitting between them. CDR3 coding DNA: TGCAGCGTTGAGTTTTGGGGGCAGGGCTACACCTTC. Protein product: CSVEFWGQGYTF.

A single count supports this clone. The chain carries TRBV11-2 and TRBJ2-7; D perhaps matches TRBD1 (5 bases). This CDR3 has 15 amino acids. The germline V gene encodes CDR1 SGHAT and CDR2 FQNNGV. Trimming removed 7 bases at V and 1 base at J, with 17 bases between. The DNA for the CDR3 is TGTGCCAGCACCATTAAGGGGTTCGGATCCTACGAGCAGTACTTC. This translates into CASTIKGFGSYEQYF.

As regards this clone: Other DNA sequences in this sample translate to the same CDR3. The CDR3 nucleotides read TGTGCTAGTGGCCGGACAGGGACTGAAGCTTTCTTT. Amino acids: CASGRTGTEAFF. The rearrangement links TRBV12-5 to TRBJ1-1; TRBD1 matches at 8 bases. CDR3 length: 12 residues. The germline V gene encodes CDR1 LGHNT and CDR2 FRNRAP. Germline trimming cut 6 bases from V and 5 bases from J; bases unmatched to any gene: 2.

This sequence joins TRBV29-1 and TRBJ2-7, with a tentative D call TRBD1 (5 bases). CDR3 length: 10 amino acids. V was clipped by 7 bases and J by 9 bases, with 13 bases between them. Germline CDR1 reads SQVTM; CDR2 reads ANQGSEA. The CDR3 coding sequence is TGCAGCGCGAGACAGACGAGGCAGTACTTC. This gives the protein CSARQTRQYF.

The rearrangement links TRBV12-5 to TRBJ1-4; D unclear. Per germline, CDR1 LGHNT and CDR2 FRNRAP. The CDR3 covers 12 residues. V was trimmed by 6 bases and J by 15 bases, leaving 17 bases between them. Here the CDR3 reads CASGREPLGVFF. CDR3 coding DNA: TGTGCTAGTGGCCGAGAACCCCTCGGGGTGTTTTTT.

The DNA of the CDR3 is TGTGCCAGAAGCTTCGACAGGAGTGAAAACATTCAGTACTTC. It yields the protein CARSFDRSENIQYF. This chain links TRBV5-3 with TRBJ2-4; possibly TRBD1 for D (6 bases). TRBV5-3 is flagged as an ORF with uncertain function. Deletions cut 2 bases from V and 5 bases from J, with 11 bases between. This CDR3 has 14 residues.

V and J are TRBV18 and TRBJ1-5, with D perhaps matching TRBD1 (6 bases). The CDR3 spans 16 residues. V lost 4 bases to trimming and J lost 7 bases, with 20 bases between them. CDR1 and CDR2 (germline): KGHSH, LQKENI. The CDR3 here is CASSLLSTGRGQPQHF. CDR3 bases: TGTGCCAGCTCACTTCTATCCACAGGGAGGGGGCAGCCCCAGCATTTT.

The genes are TRBV6-1 and TRBJ1-2, with D maybe TRBD1 (5 bases). The germline gives CDR1 MNHNS, CDR2 SASEGT. Deletions cut 11 bases from V and 4 bases from J, with 20 bases between. The CDR3 spans 14 residues. Here the CDR3 DNA reads TGTGCCCACTCATCACAGACAGTTGGCTATGGCTACACCTTC. Translation: CAHSSQTVGYGYTF.

The chain has TRBV29-1 and TRBJ2-3, with 9 bases that match TRBD2. With 4 bases clipped from V and 4 bases from J, the junction kept 6 bases outside the gene matches. This CDR3 region has 14 residues. Germline V gene data show CDR1 as SQVTM and CDR2 as ANQGSEA. The DNA for the CDR3 is TGCAGCGTTGTGGTAGCGGGGGTTCCAGATACGCAGTATTTT. Protein: CSVVVAGVPDTQYF.

The chain combines TRBV21-1 with TRBJ1-1. TRBV21-1 is reported as a pseudogene. The CDR3 has 18 amino acids. The DNA for the CDR3 is TGTGCCAGCAGCAAAAATGGATTCTTAGAGGGAATGAACACTGAAGCTTTCTTT. This sequence encodes CASSKNGFLEGMNTEAFF.

The chain employs TRBV6-1 and TRBJ2-7; D may be TRBD1 (6 bases). Germline loops: CDR1 MNHNS, CDR2 SASEGT. This CDR3 is 13 amino acids long. Deletions cut 8 bases from V and 3 bases from J, with 14 bases between. CDR3 DNA: TGTGCCAGCCGGCGGACAGATTTCTACGAGCAGTACTTC. Translating it yields CASRRTDFYEQYF.

This clone has just one count. The chain couples TRBV7-6 to TRBJ2-5; 7 bases map to TRBD1. Trimming removed 3 bases from V and 2 bases from J; junction bases left unmatched: 3. Germline values: CDR1 SGHVS, CDR2 FNYEAQ. The CDR3 covers 14 residues. CDR3 DNA: TGTGCCAGCAGCTTCGGGACAGTACAAGAGACCCAGTACTTC. Its translation is CASSFGTVQETQYF. The full variable domain, its missing parts supplied by reference TRBV7-6 and TRBJ2-5, is GAGVSQSPRYKVTKRGQDVALRCDPISGHVSLYWYRQALGQGPEFLTYFNYEAQQDKSGLPNDRFSAERPEGSISTLTIQRTEQRDSAMYRCASSFGTVQETQYFGPGTRLLVL.